The clone carrying this T cell receptor beta chain was seen just once. The data are from a study of identical twins. MiXCR, run by TCRdb on the 5' RACE reads, gives a single entry per CDR3 protein. The repertoire holds some 1,700,000 distinct CDR3 sequences, less than 40% seen once, with about 0.25% in the top ten. The CDR3 has 18 amino acids. Per germline, CDR1 LNHNV and CDR2 YYDKDF (reference sequence). Trimming removed 3 bases at V and 0 bases at J, with 18 bases between. The genes are TRBV15 and TRBJ2-1, with D hard to call. Sequencing was done on a sample of cord blood. This receptor was identified in a newborn girl in good health. This chain's CDR3 is CATSRTMRTRSSYNEQFF. DNA for the CDR3: TGTGCCACCAGCAGGACAATGCGGACCCGTAGCTCCTACAATGAGCAGTTCTTC.